This T cell receptor (beta chain) was identified in a study of T cells in Graves' hyperthyroidism and ophthalmopathy. Study at large: Blood was drawn when the patient was first diagnosed and still untreated.

This clonotype showed up many times. Its antigen is unknown. The CDR3 regions of TCR beta were amplified from RNA transcripts. First-round RT-PCR with HTBI primers amplified the TCR CDR3 region. TCRdb re-called the multiplex PCR reads through MiXCR, storing one row per CDR3 protein. The data contain around 250,000 distinct CDR3 sequences, about 14% of them singletons. The patients, who ranged from 18 to 65 in age, presented with newly diagnosed hyperthyroidism lasting under 2 months. Progressors' blood was drawn at hyperthyroidism diagnosis, before ophthalmopathy symptoms. Study-wide points: Ophthalmopathy was predicted by the model a median of about six months ahead of onset.

Source material: blood. The sequence derives from a middle-aged woman with Graves' hyperthyroidism that later progressed to Graves' ophthalmopathy.

This chain's CDR3 is CASRDSLNTEAFF. DNA of the CDR3: TGTGCCAGCCGAGACAGCTTGAACACTGAAGCTTTCTTT. The J gene is TRBJ1-1, the V gene TRBV28, with TRBD1 as a possible D gene (5 bases). This CDR3 region has 13 residues. The germline CDR1 and CDR2 sequences are MDHEN and SYDVKM. Trimming stripped 8 bases from V and 0 bases from J, with 10 bases between.